A single count supports the clone carrying this T cell receptor beta chain. Its matching antigen is unknown. The data derive from a study of CD8 T cells in Susac syndrome. General observations from the study: The authors acknowledged that their TCR sequencing and HLA analysis involved a relatively small number of individuals.

Roughly 0.45 to 1 ug RNA was reverse transcribed with random hexamers. Multiplex immunoSEQ PCR targeted 54 Vbeta and 13 Jbeta TCR beta segments. TCRdb re-called the immunoSEQ multiplex PCR reads through MiXCR, storing one row per CDR3 protein. The table shows around 200,000 distinct CDR3 sequences, with approximately 94% occurring only once. Sequencing was performed on CD4+ T cells from PBMCs. This TCR was recovered from a human donor with multiple sclerosis.

CDR3 residues: CASSLGGRVGYTF. The DNA for the CDR3 is TGTGCCAGCAGCTTAGGTGGACGGGTTGGCTACACCTTC. This chain joins TRBV7-3 and TRBJ1-2, with D uncertain. Germline assignment: CDR1 SGHTA and CDR2 FQGTGA. The V and J ends lost 2 bases and 7 bases respectively, with 11 bases between them. There are 13 residues in the CDR3.